The clone carrying this T cell receptor beta chain was observed a few times. With V trimmed by 2 bases and J by 7 bases, 5 bases remained unmatched. The CDR3 length is 14 residues. Germline CDR1 MNHNY, CDR2 SVGAGI (reference sequence). The method was immunoSEQ multiplex PCR; TCRdb's version includes in-frame clones alone and lacks a portion of them. The sample holds about 250,000 clones; around 87% are singletons and the top ten take 2% to 2.5%. The data originate from a study of blood T cell repertoires in COVID-19. Overall study: Sites in the United States, Italy and Spain provided acute and convalescent COVID-19 samples. In each case, the material was cDNA or gDNA derived from T cells, B-cell-depleted T cells, or PBMCs.

Seattle's enrolled individuals joined amid active infection and were then monitored longitudinally. The gene calls are TRBV6-6 and TRBJ1-2; the match to TRBD1 covers 9 bases. Sequences were obtained from peripheral blood. The TCR sequence derives from a woman aged 60-75 years with COVID-19, enrolled during active disease. The CDR3 region has the DNA TGTGCCAGCAGTTACCCCGGGACAGGGTTTGGCTACACCTTC. Protein product: CASSYPGTGFGYTF.